The rows below give T cell receptor beta chains drawn from one sample of a study of T cells in localized non-small cell lung cancer. Using immunoSEQ multiplex PCR, the repertoire was profiled, and TCRdb retains in-frame clones only, with some absent. This table has 30,000 to 45,000 clones, roughly 87% appearing once. Material: peripheral blood, obtained before any cancer treatment. Receptor source: a woman aged 40-69 years with stage I lung adenocarcinoma. CDR3s include the opening cysteine and the closing phenylalanine or tryptophan. Each record gives: D gene, clone size, J gene, V gene, CDR3 protein, CDR3 DNA. D genes are given only for firm matches. Some rows have no size entry. The others give once, few or many, or a class for an expanded clone.

D gene: NA; clone size: NA; J gene: TRBJ2-3; V gene: TRBV21-1; CDR3 protein: CASSFPGQGFPNTQYF; CDR3 DNA: TGTGCCAGCAGCTTCCCGGGACAGGGTTTTCCGAATACGCAGTATTTT
D gene: NA; clone size: NA; J gene: TRBJ1-5; V gene: TRBV5-5; CDR3 protein: CASSLYLDQPQHF; CDR3 DNA: TGTGCCAGCAGCTTGTATTTGGACCAGCCCCAGCATTTT
D gene: TRBD1; clone size: NA; J gene: TRBJ1-2; V gene: TRBV6-5; CDR3 protein: CASKGAVANYGYTF; CDR3 DNA: TGTGCCAGCAAGGGGGCAGTGGCTAACTATGGCTACACCTTC
D gene: NA; clone size: NA; J gene: TRBJ2-7; V gene: TRBV11-3; CDR3 protein: CASSAQRYSGEQYF; CDR3 DNA: TGTGCCAGCAGCGCCCAACGCTATAGCGGCGAGCAGTACTTC
D gene: NA; clone size: once; J gene: TRBJ2-3; V gene: TRBV4-1; CDR3 protein: CASSQVVGGRTDTQYF; CDR3 DNA: TGCGCCAGCAGCCAAGTAGTGGGGGGTCGGACAGATACGCAGTATTTT
D gene: TRBD1; clone size: NA; J gene: TRBJ2-1; V gene: TRBV7-2; CDR3 protein: CASSLDPGTAYNEQFF; CDR3 DNA: TGTGCCAGCAGCTTAGATCCAGGGACAGCTTACAATGAGCAGTTCTTC
D gene: NA; clone size: NA; J gene: TRBJ1-1; V gene: TRBV5-1; CDR3 protein: CASWSVLNTEAFF; CDR3 DNA: TGCGCCAGCTGGTCTGTTCTGAACACTGAAGCTTTCTTT
D gene: NA; clone size: NA; J gene: TRBJ1-1; V gene: TRBV6-6; CDR3 protein: CASSYSSGSSGTEAFF; CDR3 DNA: TGTGCCAGCAGTTACTCTTCAGGGAGCAGCGGCACTGAAGCTTTCTTT
D gene: TRBD2; clone size: NA; J gene: TRBJ2-3; V gene: TRBV5-4; CDR3 protein: CASSLGNLTTSVTDTQYF; CDR3 DNA: TGTGCCAGCAGCTTGGGAAACCTGACGACTAGCGTCACAGATACGCAGTATTTT
D gene: NA; clone size: NA; J gene: TRBJ1-2; V gene: TRBV4-3; CDR3 protein: CASSQAHNQGTYGYTF; CDR3 DNA: TGCGCCAGCAGCCAAGCCCATAACCAGGGAACCTATGGCTACACCTTC
D gene: NA; clone size: NA; J gene: TRBJ1-2; V gene: TRBV5-4; CDR3 protein: CASSLDGPAYGYTF; CDR3 DNA: TGTGCCAGCAGTTTGGACGGGCCCGCCTATGGCTACACCTTC
D gene: TRBD2; clone size: NA; J gene: TRBJ2-1; V gene: TRBV5-5; CDR3 protein: CASSPTSGAYNEQFF; CDR3 DNA: TGTGCCAGCAGCCCCACTAGCGGGGCTTACAATGAGCAGTTCTTC
D gene: TRBD1; clone size: NA; J gene: TRBJ2-7; V gene: TRBV28; CDR3 protein: CASISGQSSYEQYF; CDR3 DNA: TGTGCCAGCATCTCGGGACAGAGCTCCTACGAGCAGTACTTC
D gene: NA; clone size: NA; J gene: TRBJ1-2; V gene: TRBV5-6; CDR3 protein: CASSLTGRGYGYTF; CDR3 DNA: TGTGCCAGCAGCTTGACGGGACGGGGCTATGGCTACACCTTC
D gene: TRBD2; clone size: NA; J gene: TRBJ2-3; V gene: TRBV2; CDR3 protein: CASSVQAGRSTDTQYF; CDR3 DNA: TGTGCCAGCAGTGTCCAAGCGGGGCGGAGCACAGATACGCAGTATTTT
D gene: NA; clone size: NA; J gene: TRBJ1-3; V gene: TRBV5-5; CDR3 protein: CASSLDVSSGNTIYF; CDR3 DNA: TGTGCCAGCAGCTTGGATGTGAGCTCTGGAAACACCATATATTTT